The clone carrying this T cell receptor (beta chain) came up a few times. Its antigen is undetermined. The sample comes from a study of T-cell reconstitution after alpha-beta-depleted transplantation in children. Broader study findings: After transplant, at about two months, alpha-beta T cells were reportedly derived from several hundred expanded graft clones.

It was with unique molecular identifiers that the TCRbeta library was prepared. TCRdb reprocessed the PCR reads via MiXCR and lists one record per CDR3 protein. The repertoire holds a few hundred thousand distinct CDR3 sequences, with 27% as singletons. Germline V gene sequence: CDR1 SQVTM, CDR2 ANQGSEA. CDR3 length: 14 residues. V gave up 7 bases and J gave up 6 bases; unmatched junction bases: 14. The sample in question was PBMCs, obtained before TCRalphabeta/CD19-depleted stem cell transplant. V gene TRBV29-1 combines with J gene TRBJ1-2, with TRBD1 matching over 7 bases. This receptor was taken from a boy under two years old with Wiskott-Aldrich syndrome, due to receive a stem cell transplant. Here the CDR3 reads CSASTTGTVNGYTF. As DNA, the CDR3 is TGCAGCGCTTCGACGACAGGGACGGTAAATGGCTACACCTTC.